These 18 T cell receptor beta chains were all obtained from the same sample, sequenced in a study of breast tumors, draining lymph nodes, adjacent tissues. One entry per CDR3 protein results from TCRdb running MiXCR on the multiplex PCR reads. The repertoire has some 120,000 distinct CDR3 sequences, roughly 21% of them found once; the top ten carry more than 3%. The lymph nodes were axillary draining lymph nodes from breast cancer patients. Material for sequencing was axillary lymph node tissue. These receptors originate from a female donor with breast cancer. Some clones in this sample may be carry-over from other donors' samples.

Comment on this clonotype: A much larger clone is a single base away; this may be a read error. The J gene is TRBJ2-5, the V gene TRBV5-1, with 7 bases lining up with TRBD1. CDR1 SGHRS and CDR2 YFSETQ come from the germline V gene. J lost 0 bases, V lost 7 bases, and 6 bases had no gene match. This CDR3 region has 14 residues. This CDR3 reads CASGPGQNQETQYF. CDR3 nucleotides: TGCGCCAGCGGCCCGGGACAGAACCAAGAGACCCAGTACTTC.

The chain couples TRBV18 to TRBJ1-5; no definite D call. The V and J ends lost 4 bases and 4 bases respectively, with 11 bases between them. This CDR3 has 14 amino acids. CDR1 is KGHSH, CDR2 LQKENI, per germline. The CDR3 region is CASSLVSGNQPQHF. The CDR3 DNA sequence: TGTGCCAGCTCACTTGTCTCGGGGAATCAGCCCCAGCATTTT.

The rearrangement uses TRBV28 and TRBJ2-3; possible D gene TRBD2, 6 bases. The germline V gene encodes CDR1 MDHEN and CDR2 SYDVKM. Trimming pared 7 bases from V and 3 bases from J, leaving 17 bases between. The CDR3 consists of 15 residues. The CDR3, as DNA: TGTGCCAGCACCCTATGGGGGAGCGGGACAGATACGCAGTATTTT. Encoded protein: CASTLWGSGTDTQYF.

The chain couples TRBV3-1 to TRBJ2-3, with TRBD2 matching over 10 bases. Trimming removed 3 bases from V and 10 bases from J; junction bases left unmatched: 10. Germline V gives CDR1 LGHDT, CDR2 YNNKEL (reference sequence). The CDR3 is 15 residues long. The DNA of the CDR3 is TGTGCCAGCAGCCAGTCAAGCGGGGGGGCCAGGGCGCAGTATTTT. Protein: CASSQSSGGARAQYF.

This clonotype occurred many times. This sequence joins TRBV6-1 and TRBJ2-7, with unresolved D. CDR1 MNHNS and CDR2 SASEGT come from the germline V gene. The CDR3 consists of 12 residues. Trimming removed 1 base from V and 4 bases from J, with 5 bases in between. CDR3 protein: CASSEDTYEQYF. The CDR3 nucleotides are TGTGCCAGCAGTGAAGACACTTACGAGCAGTACTTC.

The chain joins TRBV11-2 to TRBJ2-2, with 8 bases matching TRBD1. Trimming took 8 bases from V and 5 from J; bases not matched to a gene: 10. The CDR3 loop spans 15 amino acids. The V gene's germline CDR1 is SGHAT and CDR2 FQNNGV. In nucleotides, the CDR3 is TGTGCCAGCCCCAAGACAGGGGCCGGAACCGGGGAGCTGTTTTTT. It specifies CASPKTGAGTGELFF.

Concerning this clonotype: A much larger clone differs from this one at a single base, so this may be a read error. The chain links TRBV19 to TRBJ1-3; D possibly corresponds to TRBD1 (5 bases). The germline V gene encodes CDR1 LNHDA and CDR2 SQIVND (reference sequence). This CDR3 has 15 amino acids. CDR3 DNA: TGTGCCAGTAGTACGAGTGTGGGGACTGGAGACACCATATATTTT. This gives the protein CASSTSVGTGDTIYF.

On this clonotype itself: A much larger clone differs from this one at a single base, so this may be a read error. The chain couples TRBV24-1 to TRBJ1-3; no clear D. The CDR3 spans 11 residues. Looked up from germline, CDR1 is KGHDR and CDR2 is SFDVKD. The CDR3 DNA sequence: TGTGCCACCAGTGATGAGAACACCGTATATTTT. Translated: CATSDENTVYF.

The chain is built from TRBV7-2 and TRBJ1-1; D gene uncertain. The length of the CDR3 is 12 residues. Germline assignment: CDR1 SGHTA and CDR2 FQGNSA. The germline V and J ends were trimmed by 6 bases and 8 bases, with 13 bases remaining between them. The chain's CDR3 is CASSFLHREAFF. In nucleotides, the CDR3 is TGTGCCAGCAGTTTCTTACATCGAGAAGCTTTCTTT.

Points on this clonotype: Since a far larger clone is one base different, this is likely a read error. This chain uses TRBV24-1 with TRBJ1-6; D is uncertain. This CDR3 contains 8 residues. Germline V gene data show CDR1 as KGHDR and CDR2 as SFDVKD. The CDR3 bases are TGTGCAAACTCACCCCTCCACTTT. Translated: CANSPLHF.

This clonotype was observed many times. This chain links TRBV19 with TRBJ2-2; no clear D gene. V was clipped by 2 bases and J by 1 base, with 5 bases between them. Germline loops: CDR1 LNHDA, CDR2 SQIVND (reference sequence). This CDR3 has 14 residues. The CDR3 loop reads CASSIFGNTGELFF. For the CDR3, the DNA is TGTGCCAGTAGTATATTTGGGAACACCGGGGAGCTGTTTTTT.

This clonotype showed up many times. The chain couples TRBV3-1 to TRBJ2-7; 7 bases line up with TRBD1. Germline V gives CDR1 LGHDT, CDR2 YNNKEL (reference sequence). This CDR3 spans 14 amino acids. The trim removed 6 bases at V and 3 bases at J, leaving 8 bases unmatched. CDR3 nucleotides: TGTGCCAGCAGGAAACAGGGGTCGGACTACGAGCAGTACTTC. Its translation is CASRKQGSDYEQYF.

Notes on this clonotype: A junction end diverges from the germline sequence, so it may reflect a read error. CDR3 loop: CATSDPAGRSPFTDTQYF. The CDR3 bases are TGTGCCACAAGTGATCCGGCAGGAAGGAGCCCTTTCACAGATACGCAGTATTTT. This rearrangement joins TRBV24-1 to TRBJ2-3; D is uncertain. CDR3 length: 18 amino acids. Germline assignment: CDR1 KGHDR and CDR2 SFDVKD.

This clonotype was observed many times. This chain connects TRBV12-3 or TRBV12-4 to TRBJ2-5; 9 bases match TRBD1. The CDR3 totals 16 residues. After removal of 4 bases from V and 5 bases from J, the junction contained 11 bases not matched to a gene. CDR3 DNA sequence: TGTGCCAGCAGTTATGGGCCCACAGGGGGCTGGGAGACCCAGTACTTC. This encodes CASSYGPTGGWETQYF.

Concerning this clonotype itself: A much larger clone differs by one base, so this may be a read error. The J gene is TRBJ2-1, the V gene TRBV7-2; a weak D match, TRBD2 (5 bases). This CDR3 contains 15 residues. Trimming removed 1 base at V and 6 bases at J, with 13 bases between. CDR1 and CDR2 (germline): SGHTA, FQGNSA. The CDR3 loop reads CASSLVGVAGNEQFF. In DNA, the CDR3 is TGTGCCAGCAGCTTAGTGGGAGTGGCGGGCAATGAGCAGTTCTTC.

Comments on this clonotype: A much larger clone differs by one base, so this may be a read error. V usage is TRBV3-1 and J usage is TRBJ2-2; 7 nucleotides agree with TRBD2. The CDR3 runs 13 residues. Germline loops: CDR1 LGHDT, CDR2 YNNKEL (reference sequence). Written as DNA, the CDR3 is TGTGCCAGCAGCCAGGGGAGGGGCGGGGAGCCGTTTTTT. It encodes CASSQGRGGEPFF.

The table lists this clonotype with many counts. The rearrangement joins TRBV20-1 to TRBJ2-1, with 9 positions matching TRBD1. CDR1 and CDR2 from the germline V gene are DFQATT and SNEGSKA (reference sequence). V shed 0 bases, J shed 8 bases, and the junction held 5 bases outside the gene matches. The CDR3 has 14 residues. The chain's CDR3 is CSARDRQGVDEQFF. The CDR3 DNA sequence: TGCAGTGCTAGAGACAGACAGGGGGTGGATGAGCAGTTCTTC.

This clonotype was found many times. The chain carries TRBV12-3 or TRBV12-4 and TRBJ2-3, with unresolved D. Trimming took off 6 bases at V and 3 bases at J, with 10 bases between the two ends. The CDR3 totals 13 residues. DNA for the CDR3: TGTGCCAGCAGCCCCCCCAGAACAGATACGCAGTATTTT. As protein: CASSPPRTDTQYF.